The 14 T cell receptor beta chains below come from one sample, sequenced in a study. Cells sorted as Tregs were CD4+, CD25+ and CD127-/low. MiXCR, applied by TCRdb to the 5' RACE reads, yields one record per CDR3 protein. The sample shows over 45,000 distinct CDR3 sequences, about 26% of them seen only once. The sequenced sample was tumor-infiltrating Tregs sorted from the breast tumor. These receptors all stem from a female donor with breast cancer.

This clonotype was observed once. V and J are TRBV6-2 or TRBV6-3 and TRBJ1-1; TRBD1 is a possible D gene (6 bases). The CDR3 consists of 14 residues. V was shortened by 6 bases and J by 1 base, with 12 bases between the two germline ends. Per germline, CDR1 MNHEY and CDR2 SVGEGT. CDR3 bases: TGTGCCAGCAGCAACAGGGTTCCGAACACTGAAGCTTTCTTT. Protein sequence: CASSNRVPNTEAFF.

This clonotype showed up just a few times. This rearrangement joins TRBV5-1 to TRBJ2-7; the match to TRBD2 covers 9 bases. Germline V CDR1 and CDR2: SGHRS, YFSETQ. Germline trimming cut 6 bases from V and 0 bases from J; bases unmatched to any gene: 7. The CDR3 is 15 amino acids. CDR3 sequence reads: CASKVAGGSSYEQYF. CDR3 sequence (DNA): TGCGCCAGCAAAGTTGCGGGAGGGAGCTCCTACGAGCAGTACTTC.

This clonotype was seen a few times. The gene calls are TRBV7-8 and TRBJ2-7; 7 bases agree with TRBD2. The CDR3 has 14 amino acids. Trimming took 1 base from V and 7 from J; bases not matched to a gene: 7. CDR1 and CDR2 from the germline V gene are SGHVS and FQNEAQ. Here the CDR3 reads CASSLGGLEQEQYF. The CDR3 DNA reads TGTGCCAGCAGCTTAGGTGGACTAGAGCAAGAGCAGTACTTC.

There are a few counts of this clonotype. The V gene is TRBV28, the J gene TRBJ2-1, with D uncertain. Trimming cost V 3 bases and J 0 bases, with 6 bases left between them. CDR1 is MDHEN, CDR2 SYDVKM, per germline. This CDR3 spans 14 amino acids. CDR3 in amino acids: CASSLSSSYNEQFF. The CDR3 DNA is TGTGCCAGCAGTTTGTCATCCTCCTACAATGAGCAGTTCTTC.

Comment on this clonotype: A read error may produce the germline difference seen at one junction end. V usage is TRBV27 and J usage is TRBJ1-2; tentatively, D is TRBD1 (5 bases). CDR1 is MNHEY, CDR2 SMNVEV, per germline (reference sequence). The CDR3 length is 15 residues. The CDR3 loop reads CTSSSLGRPSYGYTF. The CDR3, as DNA: TGCACCAGCAGTTCCCTGGGACGGCCGAGCTATGGCTACACCTTC.

The rearrangement links TRBV6-2 or TRBV6-3 to TRBJ1-2, with TRBD1 matching over 7 bases. With 8 bases clipped from V and 2 bases from J, the junction kept 2 bases outside the gene matches. Germline V CDR1 and CDR2: MNHEY, SVGEGT. This CDR3 has 12 amino acids. CDR3 region: CASQGQNYGYTF. The CDR3 DNA follows: TGTGCCAGCCAGGGACAGAACTATGGCTACACCTTC.

This clonotype was picked up many times. This chain joins TRBV29-1 and TRBJ1-2; a possible D gene is TRBD1 (5 bases). V gave up 7 bases and J gave up 4 bases, with 13 bases separating them. This CDR3 spans 12 amino acids. Germline values: CDR1 SQVTM, CDR2 ANQGSEA. This chain's CDR3 is CSAETGGYGYTF. The CDR3 nucleotides are TGCAGCGCCGAAACAGGAGGCTATGGCTACACCTTC. Using reference TRBV29-1 and TRBJ1-2 for the parts outside the CDR3, the full variable domain is SAVISQKPSRDICQRGTSLTIQCQVDSQVTMMFWYRQQPGQSLTLIATANQGSEATYESGFVIDKFPISRPNLTFSTLTVSNMSPEDSSIYLCSAETGGYGYTFGSGTRLTVV.

This clonotype was counted only a few times. The genes are TRBV5-4 and TRBJ2-5, with D possibly being TRBD2 (5 bases). Trimming removed 4 bases from V and 3 bases from J, with 16 bases in between. This CDR3 is built from 15 residues. The germline CDR1 and CDR2 sequences are SGHNT and YYREEE (reference sequence). The CDR3 sequence: CASSPRRPGKETQYF. The CDR3 nucleotides are TGTGCCAGCAGCCCGCGTCGACCGGGGAAAGAGACCCAGTACTTC.

This rearrangement joins TRBV4-2 to TRBJ1-2; 8 bases map to TRBD1. Germline loops: CDR1 LGHNA, CDR2 YNFKEQ. This CDR3 region has 15 residues. The junction had 8 bases not matched to a gene; V was cut back by 0 bases and J by 8 bases. CDR3 in DNA: TGTGCCAGCAGCCAAGAATGGCAGGGGGCGCGGGGCTACACCTTC. This translates into CASSQEWQGARGYTF.

The chain recombines TRBV12-3 or TRBV12-4 with TRBJ1-3; D is unresolved. There are 15 residues in the CDR3. The V and J ends lost 6 bases and 2 bases respectively, with 14 bases between them. The CDR3 DNA follows: TGTGCCAGCAGCCTTGGAGGAACTACTGGAAACACCATATATTTT. Translated: CASSLGGTTGNTIYF.

The chain has TRBV7-7 and TRBJ2-3; 10 nucleotides agree with TRBD1. With V trimmed by 2 bases and J by 1 base, 3 bases remained unmatched. The CDR3 consists of 16 residues. In germline, CDR1 is SSHAT, CDR2 FNYEAQ (reference sequence). In DNA form, the CDR3 reads TGTGCCAGCAGCTTAAAAGGGACAGGGGGCACAGATACGCAGTATTTT. Amino acids: CASSLKGTGGTDTQYF.

The chain uses TRBV11-2 and TRBJ2-3; perhaps D is TRBD1 or TRBD2 (5 bases each). CDR1 is SGHAT and CDR2 is FQNNGV in the germline V gene. Trimming removed 1 base from V and 5 bases from J, with 10 bases in between. The CDR3 contains 14 residues. The CDR3 spells CASSLGQRIDTQYF. CDR3 sequence (DNA): TGTGCCAGCAGCTTAGGACAGCGGATAGATACGCAGTATTTT.

CDR3 sequence reads: CASSQEPTQPQHF. The CDR3 nucleotides are TGTGCCAGCAGTCAAGAGCCAACCCAGCCCCAGCATTTT. This chain joins TRBV5-5 and TRBJ1-5; D unresolved. The germline V and J ends were trimmed by 5 bases and 7 bases, with 13 bases remaining between them. The CDR3 has 13 residues. The germline V gene has CDR1 SGHKS and CDR2 YYEKEE (reference sequence).

This clonotype was recorded at least ten times. The chain uses TRBV5-1 and TRBJ2-7; TRBD1 aligns across 7 bases. The germline V gene encodes CDR1 SGHRS and CDR2 YFSETQ. The CDR3 has 17 amino acids. The J segment lost 3 bases and the V segment lost 9 bases, leaving 21 bases of the junction unmatched. The CDR3 loop reads CANKIRTGTEVNYEQYF. CDR3 sequence (DNA): TGCGCCAACAAAATACGCACCGGGACAGAAGTAAACTACGAGCAGTACTTC. Full variable domain (remainder filled in from reference TRBV5-1 and TRBJ2-7): KAGVTQTPRYLIKTRGQQVTLSCSPISGHRSVSWYQQTPGQGLQFLFEYFSETQRNKGNFPGRFSGRQFSNSRSEMNVSTLELGDSALYLCANKIRTGTEVNYEQYFGPGTRLTVT.